This T cell receptor (beta chain) was observed in a study of blood T cell repertoires in COVID-19. This CDR3 spans 12 amino acids. The germline V gene has CDR1 SGHRS and CDR2 YFSETQ. The junction had 2 bases not matched to a gene; V was cut back by 2 bases and J by 7 bases. TCRdb's copy holds only in-frame clones and misses some; the assay was immunoSEQ multiplex PCR. The sample has roughly 340,000 clones; around 90% are singletons. The clonotype comes from a woman between 18 and 30 years old who had recovered from COVID-19. Sample: peripheral blood. The chain carries TRBV5-1 and TRBJ1-1, with 7 bases that match TRBD1. The CDR3 region is CASSLQGIEAFF. In DNA, the CDR3 is TGCGCCAGCAGCTTACAGGGGATTGAAGCTTTCTTT.